The entry below describes one TCR beta chain. Its antigen is currently unknown. This specimen comes from a study of quantifying T cell responses using KT2 cells. Background on the study: Reverse transcription used primers in the TCR alpha and beta constant regions. Findings of the study overall: At about one KT2 cell per 100,000 PBMC, KT2 sequences were still detected.

The cDNA 3' end received a ligated oligonucleotide with a UMI. First-round PCR used roughly 4 cycles and beta primers RC1.1 and RC1.2 covering TRBC1 and TRBC2. TCRdb ran MiXCR on the UMI-ligation and nested PCR reads and lists one entry per CDR3 protein. The sample includes fewer than 60,000 distinct CDR3 sequences, under 14% of them seen just once. The ends were cut back, 6 bases at V and 3 bases at J, with 26 bases in the middle. Germline V gene sequence: CDR1 MNHEY, CDR2 SVGAGI. CDR3 size: 18 residues. The TCR sequence derives from a human donor. This chain joins TRBV6-5 and TRBJ1-2; the D gene is possibly TRBD1 (6 bases). Sequenced sample: PBMCs spiked with cells of the T cell clone KT2. Here the CDR3 DNA reads TGTGCCAGCAGCACACAGGGATCCCGGGGGGACGGAGACTATGGCTACACCTTC. As protein: CASSTQGSRGDGDYGYTF.